This T cell receptor beta chain was obtained from a study of PD-1 blockade in mismatch repair-deficient tumors. General study results and limits: Tumor-resident clones, often absent from pretreatment blood, expanded after pembrolizumab and then contracted.

Measured with immunoSEQ multiplex PCR; TCRdb has only the in-frame clones, and not every one. The sample comprises around 51,000 clones, 81% of which are singletons, and less than 9% rests with the top ten. PCR or immunohistochemistry showed mismatch repair deficiency in every enrolled patient. TCR sequencing covered three patients who responded to pembrolizumab. Notes on this clone: The antigen is unknown.

The sequencing here drew on peripheral blood, taken about 4.5 months after starting pembrolizumab. The receptor was derived from an adult with mismatch repair-deficient cancer.

The CDR3: CASRASGREARNEQFF. CDR3 sequence (DNA): TGTGCCAGTAGGGCCTCCGGGCGGGAGGCTAGGAATGAGCAGTTCTTC. J is TRBJ2-1 and V is TRBV19, with TRBD2 identical over 8 bases. CDR1 is LNHDA and CDR2 is SQIVND in the germline V gene (reference sequence). This CDR3 spans 16 amino acids. Trimming removed 6 bases from V and 7 bases from J; junction bases left unmatched: 14.